Listed below are T cell receptor beta chains from one sample, sequenced in a study of cytomegalovirus exposure and HLA in healthy donors. Assay: immunoSEQ multiplex PCR; the TCRdb copy retains only in-frame clones and omits some. The table includes 150,000 or so clones, around 67% detected once. The source material was PBMCs. All receptors come from a woman younger than 30 in good health and CMV-seronegative. Each CDR3 is given with its conserved first and last residue. The D gene is left open where the match is weak. Clone size, where shown, is once, few, many, or a class for clones that have expanded.

size: -; length: 14; V: TRBV15; J: TRBJ2-1; D: TRBD2; DNA: TGTGCCACCAGATACCGGGAGGCTTTTAATGAGCAGTTCTTC; CDR3: CATRYREAFNEQFF
size: -; length: 14; V: TRBV7-3; J: TRBJ1-2; D: TRBD1; DNA: TGTGCCAGCAGAAAGGGACAGGCTGGGGATGGCTACACCTTC; CDR3: CASRKGQAGDGYTF
size: few; length: 12; V: TRBV2; J: TRBJ2-7; D: -; DNA: TGTGCCAGCAGTGATGGCGGGTACGAGCAGTACTTC; CDR3: CASSDGGYEQYF
size: -; length: 14; V: TRBV2; J: TRBJ1-4; D: TRBD1; DNA: TGTGCCAGCAGTCGGGACAGGGCTAATGAAAAACTGTTTTTT; CDR3: CASSRDRANEKLFF
size: -; length: 16; V: TRBV28; J: TRBJ1-4; D: -; DNA: TGTGCCAGCAGTCTCACAGGGTTTGCAACTAATGAAAAACTGTTTTTT; CDR3: CASSLTGFATNEKLFF
size: -; length: 13; V: TRBV7-2; J: TRBJ2-3; D: -; DNA: TGTGCCAGCAGCTTTGCCGCGGTTGATACGCAGTATTTT; CDR3: CASSFAAVDTQYF
size: -; length: 11; V: TRBV5-1; J: TRBJ2-7; D: -; DNA: TGCGCCAGCAGCAAGGACTACGAGCAGTACTTC; CDR3: CASSKDYEQYF
size: -; length: 14; V: TRBV10-3; J: TRBJ1-6; D: TRBD1; DNA: TGTGCCATCAACGGACAGGGGAATAATTCACCCCTCCACTTT; CDR3: CAINGQGNNSPLHF
size: -; length: 18; V: TRBV15; J: TRBJ1-6; D: -; DNA: TGTGCCACCAGCAGATCCCAGACCCCGGGACAAGAAAATTCACCCCTCCACTTT; CDR3: CATSRSQTPGQENSPLHF
size: -; length: 21; V: TRBV2; J: TRBJ2-1; D: TRBD2; DNA: TGTGCCAGCAGTGTATCGGATGGGACTAGCGGGAGTTCCGGCTCCTACAATGAGCAGTTCTTC; CDR3: CASSVSDGTSGSSGSYNEQFF
size: -; length: 14; V: TRBV21-1; J: TRBJ1-1; D: -; DNA: TGTGCCACCCTCCTCCGGGCAGACAGGACTGAAGCTTTCTTT; CDR3: CATLLRADRTEAFF
size: -; length: 15; V: TRBV15; J: TRBJ1-5; D: -; DNA: TGTGCCACCAGCAGAGTTACAAGGAGAGATCAGCCCCAGCATTTT; CDR3: CATSRVTRRDQPQHF
size: -; length: 17; V: TRBV19; J: TRBJ2-2; D: TRBD2; DNA: TGTGCCACGAGCGGGACTCGACAAGGGATGAGAACCGGGGAGCTGTTTTTT; CDR3: CATSGTRQGMRTGELFF
size: -; length: 14; V: TRBV5-6; J: TRBJ1-3; D: TRBD1; DNA: TGTGCCAGCAGCCGACAGGGCTCTGGAAACACCATATATTTT; CDR3: CASSRQGSGNTIYF
size: -; length: 16; V: TRBV11-2; J: TRBJ1-2; D: -; DNA: TGTGCCAGCAGTCGGTCCCCCGCGGACAGTAACTATGGCTACACCTTC; CDR3: CASSRSPADSNYGYTF
size: -; length: 17; V: TRBV4-1; J: TRBJ1-1; D: TRBD1; DNA: TGCGCCAGCAGCCAAGGGAGGGACAGTACAATGAACACTGAAGCTTTCTTT; CDR3: CASSQGRDSTMNTEAFF
size: -; length: 15; V: TRBV5-4; J: TRBJ1-2; D: TRBD1; DNA: TGTGCCAGCAGCTCACCGACGAACAGGGGTAAAGGCTACACCTTC; CDR3: CASSSPTNRGKGYTF
size: -; length: 15; V: TRBV6-4; J: TRBJ2-7; D: -; DNA: TGTGCCAGCAGTGTGACAGCCCAAAGCTCCTACGAGCAGTACTTC; CDR3: CASSVTAQSSYEQYF
size: -; length: 15; V: TRBV7-9; J: TRBJ1-1; D: TRBD1; DNA: TGTGCCAGCAGCTTGGAAGGGGGCCGGAACACTGAAGCTTTCTTT; CDR3: CASSLEGGRNTEAFF
size: -; length: 12; V: TRBV2; J: TRBJ1-2; D: -; DNA: TGTGCCAGCAGCCCGGAAAGGGGTGGCTACACCTTC; CDR3: CASSPERGGYTF
size: -; length: 11; V: TRBV6-1; J: TRBJ2-3; D: -; DNA: TGTGCCAGCACGTTGACAGATACGCAGTATTTT; CDR3: CASTLTDTQYF
size: few; length: 14; V: TRBV27; J: TRBJ2-2; D: -; DNA: TGTGCCAGCAGTTGGGGGGATCGCACCGGGGAGCTGTTTTTT; CDR3: CASSWGDRTGELFF
size: -; length: 15; V: TRBV5-1; J: TRBJ2-3; D: -; DNA: TGCGCCAGCAGCTTCCTTCCGCGAGGCACAGATACGCAGTATTTT; CDR3: CASSFLPRGTDTQYF
size: -; length: 15; V: TRBV5-4; J: TRBJ1-2; D: -; DNA: TGTGCCAGCAGCTTCGGCCCCGGCGGCCTCTATGGCTACACCTTC; CDR3: CASSFGPGGLYGYTF
size: -; length: 12; V: TRBV29-1; J: TRBJ1-5; D: TRBD1; DNA: TGCAGCTACGGGACAGGGGGTCAGCCCCAGCATTTT; CDR3: CSYGTGGQPQHF
size: -; length: 15; V: TRBV7-9; J: TRBJ1-2; D: -; DNA: TGTGCCAGCAGCTTAAAGGACAGTGGGAGCAAGTCCTACACCTTC; CDR3: CASSLKDSGSKSYTF
size: once; length: 15; V: TRBV4-3; J: TRBJ1-1; D: -; DNA: TGCGCCAGCAGCCAAGATGAGGGCTCGAACACTGAAGCTTTCTTT; CDR3: CASSQDEGSNTEAFF
size: few; length: 14; V: TRBV9; J: TRBJ2-7; D: -; DNA: TGTGCCAGCAGCGTAGGAGACCCCGGCGGCGAGCAGTACTTC; CDR3: CASSVGDPGGEQYF